Listed below are T cell receptor beta chains from one sample, sequenced in a study of blood T cells in healthy people across ages. Via MiXCR, TCRdb re-called the 5' RACE reads, giving one row per CDR3 protein. The table shows about 1.1 million distinct CDR3 sequences, with more than 30% occurring only once. Material: blood. The receptors originated from a man younger than 35 in good health. Both conserved end residues are part of each CDR3. The D gene is left open where the match is weak. Rows may omit the clone size; those that give it use once, few, many or a size class.

V gene,clone size,J gene,D gene,CDR3 DNA,CDR3 protein
TRBV6-5,NA,TRBJ1-1,NA,TGTGCCAGCAGTACTCACGGGCGACGCGAGGGTTTCTTT,CASSTHGRREGFF
TRBV5-1,NA,TRBJ2-1,NA,TGCGCCAGCAGCGCCTATTATAGAAATGAGCAGTTCTTC,CASSAYYRNEQFF
TRBV12-5,NA,TRBJ1-2,TRBD1,TGTGCTAGTGGTTTGCCCCCGGGACAGGGGTTACACTATGGCTACACCTTC,CASGLPPGQGLHYGYTF
TRBV14,NA,TRBJ1-2,NA,TGTGCCAGCAGCGCCCGGAGGAAGGATGGCTACACCTTC,CASSARRKDGYTF
TRBV13,NA,TRBJ2-1,NA,TGTGCCAGCAGCTTAGGGGTCGGTCCTAGGTGGTTCTTC,CASSLGVGPRWFF
TRBV12-5,few,TRBJ2-3,NA,TGTGCTAGTGGTCTACAGGCCCGGTCCGATACGCAGTATTTT,CASGLQARSDTQYF
TRBV29-1,many,TRBJ2-7,TRBD1,TGCAGCGCCAAGGGGACAGGGACCTACGAGCAGTACTTC,CSAKGTGTYEQYF
TRBV2,once,TRBJ2-7,NA,TGTGCCAGCAGTCGAGAGGGGACAACCTACGAGCAGTACTTC,CASSREGTTYEQYF
TRBV12-3/TRBV12-4,many,TRBJ2-3,NA,TGTGCCAGCAGCTTTGGGACTAGCACAGATACGCAGTATTTT,CASSFGTSTDTQYF
TRBV18,few,TRBJ2-4,NA,TGTGCCAGCTCTCTCAGTGGAGGGGAGGAAAACATTCAGTACTTC,CASSLSGGEENIQYF
TRBV29-1,once,TRBJ1-1,TRBD1,TGCAGCGTTGGGGGACAGGACCCTCGCTGGACTGAAGCTTTCTTT,CSVGGQDPRWTEAFF
TRBV12-3/TRBV12-4,few,TRBJ1-4,NA,TGTGCCAGCAGTTGGGCCAGGGGAGAAAAACTGTTTTTT,CASSWARGEKLFF
TRBV4-1,NA,TRBJ2-1,NA,TGCGCCAGCAGCCAATCAAGCATGTTGGGTGAGCAGTTCTTC,CASSQSSMLGEQFF
TRBV30,NA,TRBJ1-5,NA,TGTGCCTGGAGTCCATACGACAGACTTCGCAATCAGCCCCAGCATTTT,CAWSPYDRLRNQPQHF
TRBV7-8,NA,TRBJ1-4,TRBD1,TGTGCCAGCAGCTTACGGGACAGGGTTCGGGAAAAACTGTTTTTT,CASSLRDRVREKLFF
TRBV6-1,NA,TRBJ1-5,TRBD1,TGTGCCAGCAGTGAATGGGTGACAGGGAGTCAGCCCCAGCATTTT,CASSEWVTGSQPQHF
TRBV18,NA,TRBJ1-4,TRBD1,TGTGCCAGCTCACCTGACAGGGAGGGTGAAAAACTGTTTTTT,CASSPDREGEKLFF
TRBV7-8,few,TRBJ1-1,TRBD1,TGTGCCAGCAGCTTAACAGGGGACATGAACACTGAAGCTTTCTTT,CASSLTGDMNTEAFF
TRBV28,few,TRBJ2-1,TRBD1,TGTGCCAGTTGCGACAGGGACAACAATGAGCAGTTCTTC,CASCDRDNNEQFF
TRBV9,NA,TRBJ1-5,NA,TGTGCCAGCAGCGTAGAGGGTTATGGCAATCGGCCCCAGCATTTT,CASSVEGYGNRPQHF
TRBV20-1,many,TRBJ2-7,TRBD2,TGCAGTGCTAGTGGCGGGGGGTTATACAATGAGCAGTACTTC,CSASGGGLYNEQYF
TRBV7-9,few,TRBJ2-3,NA,TGTGCCAGCAGCTTTTCTAGGACTACAGATACGCAGTATTTT,CASSFSRTTDTQYF
TRBV27,few,TRBJ1-1,TRBD1,TGTGCCAGCAGTCTAGGGACAGGGGGAATGAACACTGAAGCTTTCTTT,CASSLGTGGMNTEAFF
TRBV4-1,few,TRBJ2-4,NA,TGCGCCAGCAGCCAAGATCGGGATTTCCCCAAAAACATTCAGTACTTC,CASSQDRDFPKNIQYF
TRBV7-9,NA,TRBJ1-1,TRBD1,TGTGCCAGCAGCTATCAGGGGGCAGGCACTGAAGCTTTCTTT,CASSYQGAGTEAFF
TRBV11-2,NA,TRBJ2-1,TRBD2,TGTGCCAGCAGCTTAGGCGAAAGGACTAGCGGGGGACTCATATGGGATGAGCAGTTCTTC,CASSLGERTSGGLIWDEQFF
TRBV20-1,NA,TRBJ1-2,TRBD1,TGCAGTGCTAGAGATCGCGGACAGGGGGCCGTTGGCTACACCTTC,CSARDRGQGAVGYTF
TRBV7-2,few,TRBJ2-1,NA,TGTGCCAGCAGCTTAAATCACGGATCGATTTACAATGAGCAGTTCTTC,CASSLNHGSIYNEQFF
TRBV7-7,few,TRBJ2-1,TRBD1,TGTGCTAGCAGCTGGGGACAGGGTCCCCACAATGAGCAGTTCTTC,CASSWGQGPHNEQFF
TRBV10-3,many,TRBJ1-2,NA,TGTGCCATCAGTGAAAAGGGCGGCTATGGCTACACCTTC,CAISEKGGYGYTF
TRBV7-9,few,TRBJ2-5,NA,TGTGCCAGCAGCTTAGGAGGGTCTGGGATACAAGAGACCCAGTACTTC,CASSLGGSGIQETQYF
TRBV5-1,NA,TRBJ2-1,TRBD1,TGCGCCAGCAGCAACCGGGACAGAGGCTTCGGCGAGCAGTTCTTC,CASSNRDRGFGEQFF
TRBV12-3/TRBV12-4,NA,TRBJ1-3,NA,TGTGCCAGCAGTCCCCAAGGTGGCGGAAACACCATATATTTT,CASSPQGGGNTIYF
TRBV7-2,NA,TRBJ1-6,TRBD1,TGTGCCAGCAGCTTTGGGACAGCCTACATGGAGTCACCCCTCCACTTT,CASSFGTAYMESPLHF
TRBV7-2,NA,TRBJ2-1,NA,TGTGCCAGCAGCTTAAGTCCACCCCCGGACAATGAGCAGTTCTTC,CASSLSPPPDNEQFF
TRBV7-9,NA,TRBJ1-2,NA,TGTGCCAGCAGCATACGCCCGGGACAAAGTCCGGATGGCTACACCTTC,CASSIRPGQSPDGYTF
TRBV7-2,NA,TRBJ2-1,TRBD1,TGTGCCAGCAGCTTCAGACAGGGTAGGGTTGAGCAGTTCTTC,CASSFRQGRVEQFF
TRBV9,NA,TRBJ1-1,NA,TGTGCCAGCAGCGTAGCGGTAGGGGTGAGCACTGAAGCTTTCTTT,CASSVAVGVSTEAFF
TRBV20-1,NA,TRBJ1-1,NA,TGCAGTGCGGGGGGTACCGGGCGTATGTGGGACACTGAAGCTTTCTTT,CSAGGTGRMWDTEAFF
TRBV6-5,NA,TRBJ2-3,TRBD2,TGTGCCAGCAGTTATGGGTTGGGACTAGCGGGATTAGACCACCCCACAGATACGCAGTATTTT,CASSYGLGLAGLDHPTDTQYF
TRBV2,few,TRBJ2-1,NA,TGTGCCATCGCTTTGGGGGGGGCCTCCTACAATGAGCAGTTCTTC,CAIALGGASYNEQFF
TRBV5-1,NA,TRBJ2-5,TRBD1,TGCGCCAGCAGGAATACAGGGGGCGCAGAGACCCAGTACTTC,CASRNTGGAETQYF
TRBV7-8,once,TRBJ2-4,TRBD2,TGTGCCAGCAGCTTAGCAGGGGACTCCGCGGGAGAGCAGTACTTC,CASSLAGDSAGEQYF
TRBV10-3,few,TRBJ1-1,NA,TGTGCCATCAGTGAGTCGGCCAGGGGTAATAACATGAACACTGAAGCTTTCTTT,CAISESARGNNMNTEAFF
TRBV27,NA,TRBJ2-1,NA,TGTGCCAGCATGGTAGGGGGTAATGAGCAGTTCTTC,CASMVGGNEQFF
TRBV2,NA,TRBJ2-1,NA,TGTGCCAGCGGGTCGGAGGTCAATGAGCAGTTCTTC,CASGSEVNEQFF
TRBV7-2,few,TRBJ1-1,NA,TGTGCCAGCAGCTTTCGGAGGGGATCTGAAGCTTTCTTT,CASSFRRGSEAFF
TRBV10-3,few,TRBJ2-3,TRBD2,TGTGCCATCGGACCAACTAGCGGTATAAACCCTAGCACAGATACGCAGTATTTT,CAIGPTSGINPSTDTQYF